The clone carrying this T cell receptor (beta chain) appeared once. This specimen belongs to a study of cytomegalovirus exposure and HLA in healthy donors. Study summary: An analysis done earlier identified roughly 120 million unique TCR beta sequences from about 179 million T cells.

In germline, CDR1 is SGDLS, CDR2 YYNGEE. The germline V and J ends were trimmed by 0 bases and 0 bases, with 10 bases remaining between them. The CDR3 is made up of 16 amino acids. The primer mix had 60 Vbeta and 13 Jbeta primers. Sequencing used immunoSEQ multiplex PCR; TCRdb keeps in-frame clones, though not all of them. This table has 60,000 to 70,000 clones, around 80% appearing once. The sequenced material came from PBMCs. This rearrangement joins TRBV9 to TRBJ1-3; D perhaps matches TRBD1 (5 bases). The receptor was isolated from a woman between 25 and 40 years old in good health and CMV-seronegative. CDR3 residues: CASSVASGHSGNTIYF. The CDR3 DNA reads TGTGCCAGCAGCGTAGCTTCAGGACACTCTGGAAACACCATATATTTT.